These 19 T cell receptor beta chains share one sample of origin, sequenced in a study of regulatory T cells in long-lasting Graves disease. CDR3-region Arm-PCR and iRepertoire HTBI primers produced the TCR beta libraries. TCRdb called the multiplex PCR reads again in MiXCR, with one record for every CDR3 protein. The sample comprises about 400,000 distinct CDR3 sequences, 15% to 17% of which are singletons, and over 20% rests with the top ten. Time point given: newly diagnosed GD, antithyroid drugs for less than 3 months. PBMC RNA served as the TCR library source. The sequencing used peripheral blood mononuclear cells (PBMCs), collected at new diagnosis, from a patient treated with antithyroid drugs. These receptors were collected from a female donor with Graves disease.

This clonotype has a count of ten or more. The rearrangement links TRBV10-3 to TRBJ1-1, with TRBD1 identical over 10 bases. CDR3 length: 12 residues. Germline CDR1 and CDR2: ENHRY and SYGVKD. Losses at the gene ends were 10 bases for V and 7 bases for J; bases not matched to a gene: 6. CDR3 loop: CATRQGADEAFF. The CDR3 region has the DNA TGTGCCACGCGACAGGGGGCTGATGAAGCTTTCTTT.

In its sample, this clonotype was seen many times. This sequence joins TRBV7-9 and TRBJ2-1; 9 bases align to TRBD1. CDR1 and CDR2 from the germline V gene are SEHNR and FQNEAQ (reference sequence). This CDR3 contains 16 residues. J gave up 9 bases and V 5 bases, and 14 bases lay outside the gene matches. The CDR3 sequence is CASSPFDRGTVTEQFF. DNA of the CDR3: TGTGCCAGCAGCCCCTTTGACAGGGGGACTGTGACTGAGCAGTTCTTC. Filled out from reference TRBV7-9 and TRBJ2-1, the complete variable domain reads DTGVSQNPRHKITKRGQNVTFRCDPISEHNRLYWYRQTLGQGPEFLTYFQNEAQLEKSRLLSDRFSAERPKGSFSTLEIQRTEQGDSAMYLCASSPFDRGTVTEQFFGPGTRLTVL.

The rearrangement links TRBV11-2 to TRBJ2-3; 7 bases match TRBD2. Per the germline V gene, CDR1 is SGHAT and CDR2 is FQNNGV. The CDR3 consists of 14 residues. Unmatched junction bases numbered 3, after V lost 5 bases and J lost 1 base. The CDR3 nucleotides read TGTGCCAGCAGCAACAGCGGGGGCACAGATACGCAGTATTTT. It translates to CASSNSGGTDTQYF.

This clonotype was seen many times. The rearrangement uses TRBV7-2 and TRBJ2-7; 11 nucleotides line up with TRBD2. The CDR3 loop spans 18 amino acids. CDR1 is SGHTA, CDR2 FQGNSA, per germline. J was trimmed by 2 bases and V by 2 bases; bases with no gene match: 11. This chain's CDR3 is CASSLRGSGRARTYEQYF. CDR3 DNA: TGTGCCAGCAGCTTACGTGGTAGCGGGAGGGCTAGGACCTACGAGCAGTACTTC.

This chain links TRBV7-9 with TRBJ1-2; D call uncertain. The V end lost 1 base, the J end lost 5 bases, and 11 bases lay between the germline ends. The germline V gene encodes CDR1 SEHNR and CDR2 FQNEAQ (reference sequence). The CDR3 covers 14 residues. CDR3 nucleotide sequence: TGTGCCAGCAGCTTAGTCTCGGAAGGGTATGGCTACACCTTC. Translation gives CASSLVSEGYGYTF.

This clonotype came up a few times. Given a far larger clone just one base away, this is likely a sequencing read error. This chain connects TRBV7-2 to TRBJ2-3; TRBD1 matches at 9 bases. The CDR3 length is 15 residues. Looked up from germline, CDR1 is SGHTA and CDR2 is FQGNSA. The CDR3 sequence: CACSAWDREADTQYF. The CDR3 nucleotides read TGTGCCTGCAGCGCCTGGGACAGGGAGGCAGATACGCAGTATTTT.

In this sample, this clonotype turned up many times. V usage is TRBV7-2 and J usage is TRBJ1-1; unclear D gene. The CDR3 runs to 12 residues. Looked up from germline, CDR1 is SGHTA and CDR2 is FQGNSA. The V gene lost 1 base and the J gene lost 4 bases, with 4 bases spanning the gap. The CDR3 spells CASSLGATEAFF. CDR3 nucleotide sequence: TGTGCCAGCAGCTTAGGCGCCACTGAAGCTTTCTTT.

This clonotype was seen only a few times. The likely explanation is a read error, given a far larger clone one base away. The J gene is TRBJ2-1, the V gene TRBV7-9; D is unresolved. CDR3 length: 12 residues. CDR1 is SEHNR and CDR2 is FQNEAQ in the germline V gene (reference sequence). CDR3 in amino acids: CASSSSYNEQSF. DNA of the CDR3: TGTGCCAGCAGCTCCTCCTACAATGAGCAGTCCTTC.

This clonotype was detected many times. The CDR3 nucleotides are TGTGCCAGCAGCCCGATAGGGGGGCTGGACACTGAAGCTTTCTTT. Its protein is CASSPIGGLDTEAFF. This chain joins TRBV3-1 and TRBJ1-1; TRBD1 might be the D (6 bases). Germline V CDR1 and CDR2: LGHDT, YNNKEL (reference sequence). V lost 4 bases and J lost 3, with 15 bases in between. The CDR3 sequence is 15 residues long.

This clonotype was counted only a few times. The chain uses TRBV3-1 and TRBJ2-7, with 9 bases that match TRBD2. CDR1 is LGHDT and CDR2 is YNNKEL in the germline V gene (reference sequence). Trimming at V came to 3 bases and at J to 4 bases, leaving 7 bases not matched to a gene. This CDR3 is 15 amino acids long. CDR3 nucleotides: TGTGCCAGCAGCCAGGCGGGGGGGCCTAGTTACGAGCAGTACTTC. Translated, it gives CASSQAGGPSYEQYF.

The chain links TRBV9 to TRBJ1-1, with D perhaps TRBD1 (5 bases). The CDR3 extends over 13 amino acids. CDR1 is SGDLS, CDR2 YYNGEE, per germline. V was cut by 2 bases and J by 7 bases, with 12 bases left in between. CDR3 bases: TGTGCCAGCAGCGTTAGCCCGGGGCATGAAGCTTTCTTT. This codes for CASSVSPGHEAFF.

This clonotype appeared many times. The V call is TRBV24-1, the J call TRBJ1-1; no firm D call. Deletions cut 3 bases from V and 8 bases from J, with 12 bases between. CDR3 size: 13 residues. CDR1 KGHDR and CDR2 SFDVKD come from the germline V gene. CDR3 protein: CATSDLDTTEAFF. The CDR3 bases are TGTGCCACCAGTGATCTTGACACTACCGAAGCTTTCTTT.

The chain links TRBV28 to TRBJ2-7, with 9 bases fitting TRBD1. Germline lookup yields CDR1 MDHEN and CDR2 SYDVKM. The V segment lost 7 bases and the J segment 10 bases; nucleotides outside the gene matches: 17. This CDR3 is built from 15 residues. The CDR3 loop reads CASTSPGGGQGHQYF. The CDR3 DNA reads TGTGCCAGCACCTCACCGGGTGGGGGACAGGGCCATCAGTACTTC.

The sample holds many counts of this clonotype. The gene calls are TRBV12-3 or TRBV12-4 and TRBJ2-7; 8 nucleotides align to TRBD2. This CDR3 is built from 14 residues. The V segment lost 5 bases and the J segment 5 bases; nucleotides outside the gene matches: 8. CDR3 region: CASSEAGVMDEQYF. CDR3 DNA: TGTGCCAGCAGTGAAGCGGGAGTGATGGACGAGCAGTACTTC.

The J gene is TRBJ2-2, the V gene TRBV6-1, with TRBD2 identical over 11 bases. V trimming: 5 bases; J trimming: 1 base; junction bases outside the gene matches: 6. Germline CDR1 reads MNHNS; CDR2 reads SASEGT. This CDR3 region has 17 residues. CDR3 nucleotides: TGTGCCAGCAGTAGCCTAGCGGGGGGCTTGAACACCGGGGAGCTGTTTTTT. This translates into CASSSLAGGLNTGELFF.

The chain uses TRBV12-3 or TRBV12-4 and TRBJ1-2, with 10 bases fitting TRBD1. The CDR3 is made up of 15 amino acids. Germline trimming cut 5 bases from V and 5 bases from J; bases unmatched to any gene: 8. The CDR3 loop reads CASSPRGQGKYGYTF. In DNA form, the CDR3 reads TGTGCCAGCAGTCCCCGGGGACAGGGGAAGTATGGCTACACCTTC.

This clonotype was observed at least ten times. V gene TRBV27 combines with J gene TRBJ2-1; D is unclear. Germline CDR1 is MNHEY and CDR2 is SMNVEV (reference sequence). The CDR3 is 14 amino acids. V dropped 7 bases and J dropped 9 bases, with 19 bases sitting between them. DNA of the CDR3: TGTGCCAGCAAGGGTTATAGCAGACCCGGTGAGCAGTTCTTC. Encoded protein: CASKGYSRPGEQFF.

The V and J genes are TRBV30 and TRBJ2-3, with 7 bases identical to TRBD2. The CDR3 runs to 17 residues. The trim removed 2 bases at V and 3 bases at J, leaving 14 bases unmatched. The V gene's germline CDR1 is GTSNPN and CDR2 SVGIG (reference sequence). The CDR3 sequence is CAWSYRAGSLLTDTQYF. The CDR3 nucleotides are TGTGCCTGGAGTTATAGAGCGGGAAGTCTGCTAACAGATACGCAGTATTTT.

The gene calls are TRBV11-3 and TRBJ2-1; D is unclear. CDR1 SGHNT and CDR2 YENEEA come from the germline V gene. Trimming took 0 bases from V and 9 from J, leaving 6 bases between them. The CDR3 is made up of 12 amino acids. The CDR3: CASSLDSGEQFF. CDR3 nucleotides: TGTGCCAGCAGCTTAGACTCGGGTGAGCAGTTCTTC.